This T cell receptor beta chain was captured in a study of T cell responses to AZD1222 COVID-19 vaccine. This clone appeared a few times. This CDR3 region has 16 residues. Trimming removed 2 bases from V and 4 bases from J, with 17 bases in between. Germline V gene lookup returns CDR1 MDHEN and CDR2 SYDVKM. Here immunoSEQ multiplex PCR was the method, and the copy in TCRdb shows in-frame clones only, minus some. The sample shows about 140,000 clones, almost 90% of them seen only once. The receptor was isolated from an adult in good health. This chain connects TRBV28 to TRBJ1-2; unclear D gene. Sequenced here: peripheral blood, sampled on day 0 of AZD1222 vaccination. CDR3 residues: CASSLRAGGLGYGYTF. In nucleotides, the CDR3 is TGTGCCAGCAGTTTAAGAGCGGGCGGGCTCGGCTATGGCTACACCTTC.